This TCR beta chain emerged from a study of blood T cell repertoires in COVID-19 (dated by TCRdb to the early 2020s). The study in broad terms: Samples covering the acute and convalescent phases of COVID-19 were provided by collaborators in the United States, Italy and Spain. The material from the prospective study consisted of cDNA or gDNA derived from T cells, B-cell-depleted T cells, or PBMCs. The samples were drawn from two sources: the first 160 participants of the ongoing ImmuneRACE study, and 950 to 1,500 subjects contributed by 6 global collaborators. Where HLA class I and class II types were available, the types were taken from metadata supplied by the sample provider, not from assay-based typing. The sample metadata nearly always contained a de-identified subject ID, COVID-19 status, age in years and sex. The repertoires were released in a freely available public database intended as a resource for research on the immune response to SARS-CoV-2. Deeply sampled blood TCRbeta repertoires from subjects exposed to, actively infected with, or recovered from COVID-19 were included in the dataset. Points the paper makes about the study in general: Clinical and demographic metadata were provided uncurated, with the amount varying by source and participant.

Worth noting for this clone: There is no known antigen for this receptor. No per-base quality is available; no much larger clone lies one base away.

TCRbeta CDR3 regions were amplified from genomic DNA using the immunoSEQ Assay, a bias-controlled multiplex PCR. Under the source paper's analysis protocol: Within the assay, amplification of reference gene primers was used to estimate how many nucleated cells each sample contained. To quantify the absolute abundance of each unique TCRbeta CDR3 rearrangement, sequence reads were collapsed and filtered. For each sample, productive Simpson clonality was calculated by taking the square root of Simpson's diversity index across productive rearrangements. TCRdb provides this immuneACCESS table in a form limited to in-frame rearrangements. Some clones are lacking; in checked studies, under half of them reflect an unresolved V gene, and why the rest are absent is not known. That table furnishes V, J and clone size, whereas the DNA furnished D and trimming. The table for this sample lists roughly 400,000 clones; about 87% of them were counted only once. 2% to 2.5% of the sample comes from the top ten.

One collaborating source in Seattle enrolled patients while the patients were actively infected and followed the patients over time throughout the course of disease. Whole blood was collected in K2EDTA tubes by collaborating institutions according to the institutions' own protocols. For TCRbeta analysis, collaborators shipped samples in one of three forms: frozen whole blood, isolated PBMCs, or DNA extracted from either of those sample types. The source is a woman aged 60-75 years with COVID-19, enrolled during active disease. The material sequenced was peripheral blood.

The CDR3 protein: CASSLDGTNYQPQHF. The bases are TGCGCCAGCAGCTTGGACGGGACAAACTATCAGCCCCAGCATTTT. In this chain, TRBV5-1 is recombined with TRBJ1-5, and perhaps TRBD1 as D gene, on 6 matching bases. Counted from cysteine to phenylalanine, this CDR3 has 15 amino acids. Of the read, only the CDR3 DNA is kept; its 45 bases are in frame from base 1. V was cut back by 0 bases and J by 5 bases, leaving a gap of 12 bases between them. From the germline V gene, CDR1 is SGHRS and CDR2 is YFSETQ.